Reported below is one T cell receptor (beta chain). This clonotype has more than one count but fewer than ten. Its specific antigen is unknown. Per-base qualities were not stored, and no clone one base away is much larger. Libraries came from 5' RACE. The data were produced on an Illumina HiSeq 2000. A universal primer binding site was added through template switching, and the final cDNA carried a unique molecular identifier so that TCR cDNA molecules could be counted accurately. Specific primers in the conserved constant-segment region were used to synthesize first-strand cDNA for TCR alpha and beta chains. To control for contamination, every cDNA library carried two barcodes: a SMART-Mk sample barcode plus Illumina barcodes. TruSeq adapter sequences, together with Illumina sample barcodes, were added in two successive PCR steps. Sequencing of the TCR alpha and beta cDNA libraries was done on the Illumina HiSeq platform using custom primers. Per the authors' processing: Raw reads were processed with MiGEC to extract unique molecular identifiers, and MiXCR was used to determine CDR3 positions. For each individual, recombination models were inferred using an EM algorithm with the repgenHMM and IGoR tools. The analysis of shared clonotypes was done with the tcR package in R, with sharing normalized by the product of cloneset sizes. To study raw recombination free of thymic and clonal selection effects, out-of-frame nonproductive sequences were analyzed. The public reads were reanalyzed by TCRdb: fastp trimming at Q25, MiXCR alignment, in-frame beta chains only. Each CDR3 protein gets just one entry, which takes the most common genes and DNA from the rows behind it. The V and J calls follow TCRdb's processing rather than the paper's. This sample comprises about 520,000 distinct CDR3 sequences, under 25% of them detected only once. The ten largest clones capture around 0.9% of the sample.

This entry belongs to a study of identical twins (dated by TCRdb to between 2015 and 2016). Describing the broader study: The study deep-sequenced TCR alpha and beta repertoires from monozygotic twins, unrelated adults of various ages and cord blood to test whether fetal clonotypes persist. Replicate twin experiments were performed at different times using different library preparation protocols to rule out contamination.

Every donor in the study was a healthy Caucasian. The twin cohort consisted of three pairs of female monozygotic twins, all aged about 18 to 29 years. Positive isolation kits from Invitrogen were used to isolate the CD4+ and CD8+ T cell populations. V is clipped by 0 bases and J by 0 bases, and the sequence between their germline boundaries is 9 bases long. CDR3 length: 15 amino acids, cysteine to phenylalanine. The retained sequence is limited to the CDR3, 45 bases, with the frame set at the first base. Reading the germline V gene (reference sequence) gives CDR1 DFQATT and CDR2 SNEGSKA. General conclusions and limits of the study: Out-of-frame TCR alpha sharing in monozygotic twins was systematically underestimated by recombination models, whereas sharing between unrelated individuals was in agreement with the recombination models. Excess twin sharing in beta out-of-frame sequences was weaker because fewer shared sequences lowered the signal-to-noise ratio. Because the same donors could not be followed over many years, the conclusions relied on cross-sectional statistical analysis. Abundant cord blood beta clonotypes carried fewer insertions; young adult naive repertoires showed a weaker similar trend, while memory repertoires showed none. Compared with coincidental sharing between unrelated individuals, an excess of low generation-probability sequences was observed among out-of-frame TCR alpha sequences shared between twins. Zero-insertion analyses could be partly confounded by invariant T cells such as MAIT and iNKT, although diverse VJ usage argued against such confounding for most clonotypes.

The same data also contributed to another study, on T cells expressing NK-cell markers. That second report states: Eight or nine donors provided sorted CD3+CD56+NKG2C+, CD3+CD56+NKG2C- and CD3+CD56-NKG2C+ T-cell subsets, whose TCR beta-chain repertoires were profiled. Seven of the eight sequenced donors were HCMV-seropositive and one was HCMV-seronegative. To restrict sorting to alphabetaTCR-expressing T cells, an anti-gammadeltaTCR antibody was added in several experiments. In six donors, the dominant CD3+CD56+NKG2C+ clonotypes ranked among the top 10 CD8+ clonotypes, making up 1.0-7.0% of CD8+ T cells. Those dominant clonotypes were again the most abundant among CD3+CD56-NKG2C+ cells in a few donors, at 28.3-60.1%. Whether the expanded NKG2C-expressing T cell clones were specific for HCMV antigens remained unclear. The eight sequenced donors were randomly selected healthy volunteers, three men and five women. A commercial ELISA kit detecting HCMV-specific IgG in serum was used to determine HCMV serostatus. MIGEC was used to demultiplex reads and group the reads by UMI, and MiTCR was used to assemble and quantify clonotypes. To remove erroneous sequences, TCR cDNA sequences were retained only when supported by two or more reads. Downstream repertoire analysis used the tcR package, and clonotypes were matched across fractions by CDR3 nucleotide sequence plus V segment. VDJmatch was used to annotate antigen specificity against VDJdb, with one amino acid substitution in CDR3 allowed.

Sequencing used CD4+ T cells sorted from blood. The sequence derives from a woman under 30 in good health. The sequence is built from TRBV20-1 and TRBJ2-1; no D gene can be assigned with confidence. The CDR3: CSARDPKSSYNEQFF. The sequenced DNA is TGCAGTGCTAGAGATCCTAAGAGCTCCTACAATGAGCAGTTCTTC.